A single sample is the source of the 19 T cell receptor beta chains below, sequenced in a study of T cells in Graves' hyperthyroidism and ophthalmopathy. Amplified regions were TCR beta CDR3 sequences from RNA transcripts. Primed by the HTBI set, a first-round RT-PCR was run on the TCR CDR3. Via MiXCR, TCRdb re-called the multiplex PCR reads, giving one row per CDR3 protein. The top ten hold 31% of the sample, which has over 700,000 distinct CDR3 sequences, about a third seen once. Material for sequencing was blood. The origin of the receptors is a woman in her thirties or forties with Graves' hyperthyroidism.

This clonotype showed up just a few times. The chain is built from TRBV4-1 and TRBJ1-2; D gene ambiguous. This CDR3 has 16 amino acids. Trimming removed 2 bases at V and 4 bases at J, with 17 bases between. The V gene's germline CDR1 is MGHRA and CDR2 YSYEKL. Written as DNA, the CDR3 is TGCGCCAGCAGCCAACCCACGACAAGGGTTGGCTATGGCTACACCTTC. Protein product: CASSQPTTRVGYGYTF.

The chain is built from TRBV9 and TRBJ1-3, with 7 bases that match TRBD1. The CDR3 totals 14 residues. Per the germline V gene, CDR1 is SGDLS and CDR2 is YYNGEE. The junction had 3 bases not matched to a gene; V was cut back by 4 bases and J by 2 bases. As DNA, the CDR3 is TGTGCCAGCAGCCAACAGGGGACTGGAAACACCATATATTTT. Amino acid sequence: CASSQQGTGNTIYF.

The genes are TRBV28 and TRBJ1-2; TRBD1 might be the D (6 bases). This CDR3 region has 13 residues. Germline values: CDR1 MDHEN, CDR2 SYDVKM. With 6 bases removed from V and 8 bases from J, the gap between germline ends came to 16 bases. The CDR3 region is CASSPTSRGGYTF. The CDR3 nucleotides are TGTGCCAGCAGCCCCACTTCCAGGGGCGGCTACACCTTC.

Note on this clonotype: A much more abundant neighbour one base away suggests this may be a read error. The chain uses TRBV6-5 and TRBJ1-2; D gene ambiguous. The germline V gene encodes CDR1 MNHEY and CDR2 SVGAGI. With 4 bases removed from V and 4 bases from J, the gap between germline ends came to 10 bases. This CDR3 region has 13 residues. For the CDR3, the DNA is TGTGCCAGCAGTTGCAGGCAGGTCTATGGCTACACCTTC. Its translation is CASSCRQVYGYTF.

V and J are TRBV7-2 and TRBJ1-3, with D possibly being TRBD1 (5 bases). The CDR3 consists of 16 residues. CDR1 and CDR2 from the germline V gene are SGHTA and FQGNSA. The ends were cut back, 5 bases at V and 2 bases at J, with 16 bases in the middle. The CDR3 reads CASSQNLGGTGNTIYF. The CDR3 DNA reads as TGTGCCAGCAGCCAAAACCTCGGGGGTACTGGAAACACCATATATTTT.

With respect to this clonotype: Being one base from a much bigger clone, this may be a read error. The CDR3 bases are TGTGCCAGCAGTTACCGGTCTACGCCTGCCACTGAAGCTTTCTTT. Amino acids: CASSYRSTPATEAFF. This chain connects TRBV7-2 to TRBJ1-1, with D unresolved. This CDR3 has 15 amino acids. V dropped 6 bases and J dropped 4 bases, with 18 bases sitting between them. Germline loops: CDR1 SGHTA, CDR2 FQGNSA.

This clonotype was observed many times. The genes are TRBV20-1 and TRBJ1-4; D remains ambiguous. The CDR3 covers 12 residues. CDR1 is DFQATT and CDR2 is SNEGSKA in the germline V gene (reference sequence). V gave up 3 bases and J gave up 5 bases, with 7 bases separating them. CDR3 loop: CSASPRNEKLFF. CDR3 in DNA: TGCAGTGCTAGTCCCCGAAATGAAAAACTGTTTTTT.

This clonotype was counted many times. The chain employs TRBV10-3 and TRBJ1-2; tentative D call: TRBD1 (6 bases). Trimming pared 10 bases from V and 8 bases from J, leaving 11 bases between. The CDR3 totals 10 residues. The germline V gene encodes CDR1 ENHRY and CDR2 SYGVKD. In DNA, the CDR3 is TGTGCCACTCGGGACACCGGCTACACCTTC. This encodes CATRDTGYTF.

V gene TRBV7-2 combines with J gene TRBJ1-5; a weak D match, TRBD1 (5 bases). Trimming removed 5 bases at V and 2 bases at J, with 13 bases between. In germline, CDR1 is SGHTA, CDR2 FQGNSA. The CDR3 is 15 amino acids. CDR3 residues: CASSKQVWGNQPQHF. The CDR3 DNA is TGTGCCAGCAGCAAACAGGTCTGGGGCAATCAGCCCCAGCATTTT.

As for this clonotype: The junction does not match germline at one end; this may be a read error. V and J are TRBV11-1 and TRBJ2-5, with a weak D call TRBD2 (5 bases). CDR1 is SGHAT and CDR2 is FQDESV in the germline V gene (reference sequence). The CDR3 extends over 13 amino acids. The CDR3 region is CASNLARRETQYF. The CDR3 DNA reads as TGTGCCAGCAACTTAGCGCGACGGGAGACCCAGTACTTC.

In this sample, this clonotype turned up many times. The rearrangement uses TRBV10-3 and TRBJ1-1; D may be TRBD1 (6 bases). Germline V CDR1 and CDR2: ENHRY, SYGVKD. The ends were cut back, 0 bases at V and 2 bases at J, with 16 bases in the middle. The CDR3 is made up of 17 amino acids. The CDR3 sequence is CAISESRGYFLNTEAFF. DNA of the CDR3: TGTGCCATCAGTGAGTCGAGGGGGTACTTTCTTAACACTGAAGCTTTCTTT.

The rearrangement joins TRBV11-3 to TRBJ2-7; TRBD1 might be the D (5 bases). Germline assignment: CDR1 SGHNT and CDR2 YENEEA. V lost 0 bases to trimming and J lost 4 bases, with 10 bases between them. This CDR3 is built from 14 residues. The CDR3 DNA follows: TGTGCCAGCAGCTTAGATTACCAGGGTTACGAGCAGTACTTC. Its translation is CASSLDYQGYEQYF.

This rearrangement joins TRBV29-1 to TRBJ1-2; D is possibly TRBD1 (5 bases). Germline V gives CDR1 SQVTM, CDR2 ANQGSEA. The length of the CDR3 is 11 residues. The V gene lost 4 bases and the J gene lost 8 bases, with 11 bases spanning the gap. CDR3 in amino acids: CSVVGGRGYTF. CDR3 nucleotide sequence: TGCAGCGTTGTGGGGGGACGCGGCTACACCTTC.

This clonotype was counted only a few times. V is TRBV7-9 and J is TRBJ1-1, with D hard to call. Germline CDR1 and CDR2: SEHNR and FQNEAQ (reference sequence). Trimming shortened V by 2 bases and J by 12 bases, and 19 bases separated the two germline ends. The length of the CDR3 is 14 residues. CDR3 nucleotide sequence: TGTGCCAGCAGCTTACGTAAGGTGGGAGGCAAGACTTTCTTT. Translation gives CASSLRKVGGKTFF.

The CDR3 sequence is CASSFVGSGGTEAFF. The CDR3 bases are TGTGCCAGCAGCTTTGTCGGTAGCGGGGGGACTGAAGCTTTCTTT. V usage is TRBV7-2 and J usage is TRBJ1-1, with a possible D match to TRBD1 (5 bases). The V end was cut by 3 bases, the J end by 5 bases, with 16 bases between. This CDR3 spans 15 amino acids. The germline V gene encodes CDR1 SGHTA and CDR2 FQGNSA.

This clonotype has at least ten counts. The J gene is TRBJ1-1, the V gene TRBV7-9; TRBD1 is a possible D gene (5 bases). V shed 5 bases and J shed 1 base, with 17 bases lying between them. CDR1 SEHNR and CDR2 FQNEAQ come from the germline V gene (reference sequence). This CDR3 is 16 amino acids long. The DNA for the CDR3 is TGTGCCAGCAGCCCCCCTCCGGGGCAGAAGAACACTGAAGCTTTCTTT. Translation: CASSPPPGQKNTEAFF.

This clonotype was found once. Being one base from a much bigger clone, this may be a read error. The V gene is TRBV10-3, the J gene TRBJ1-2, with TRBD1 matching 7 bases. The CDR3 has 15 amino acids. Germline loops: CDR1 ENHRY, CDR2 SYGVKD. V lost 11 bases and J lost 7; bases outside the gene matches: 19. The CDR3 protein is CAVEDQQGIFGGYTF. The DNA of the CDR3 is TGTGCCGTCGAGGACCAACAGGGGATCTTCGGTGGCTACACCTTC.

The chain employs TRBV24-1 and TRBJ2-7; TRBD2 agrees at 8 bases. The V gene's germline CDR1 is KGHDR and CDR2 SFDVKD. The CDR3 totals 14 residues. The V and J ends lost 2 bases and 4 bases, in that order; junction bases with no gene match: 3. CDR3 coding DNA: TGTGCCACCAGTGATTCCAGCGGGAGTTACGAGCAGTACTTC. It codes for CATSDSSGSYEQYF.

Regarding this clonotype: Just one base apart from a much larger clone, this may be a read error. The CDR3 carries no conserved terminal phenylalanine or tryptophan, so it likely arises from a read error. J is TRBJ2-7 and V is TRBV5-1; D is unclear. Germline CDR1 and CDR2: SGHRS and YFSETQ. CDR3 length: 12 amino acids. V gave up 2 bases and J gave up 3 bases, with 6 bases separating them. CDR3 DNA sequence: TGCGCCAGCAGCTTCGGCGTCTACGAGCAGTACCTC. Its translation is CASSFGVYEQYL.